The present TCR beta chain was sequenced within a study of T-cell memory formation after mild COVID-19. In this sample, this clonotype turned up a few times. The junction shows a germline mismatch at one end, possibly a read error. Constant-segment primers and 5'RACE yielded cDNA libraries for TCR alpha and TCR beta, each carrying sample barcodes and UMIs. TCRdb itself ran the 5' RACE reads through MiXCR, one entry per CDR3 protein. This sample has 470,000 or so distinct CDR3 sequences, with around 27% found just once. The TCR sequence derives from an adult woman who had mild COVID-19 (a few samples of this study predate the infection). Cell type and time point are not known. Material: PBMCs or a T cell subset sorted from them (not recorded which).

CDR3 in DNA: TGTGCCAGCAGCTTGGGGCCTAGCGGCCAAGAGACCCAGTACTTC. This gives the protein CASSLGPSGQETQYF. The chain joins TRBV5-1 to TRBJ2-5; 7 nucleotides line up with TRBD2. Per the germline V gene, CDR1 is SGHRS and CDR2 is YFSETQ. The length of the CDR3 is 15 residues.